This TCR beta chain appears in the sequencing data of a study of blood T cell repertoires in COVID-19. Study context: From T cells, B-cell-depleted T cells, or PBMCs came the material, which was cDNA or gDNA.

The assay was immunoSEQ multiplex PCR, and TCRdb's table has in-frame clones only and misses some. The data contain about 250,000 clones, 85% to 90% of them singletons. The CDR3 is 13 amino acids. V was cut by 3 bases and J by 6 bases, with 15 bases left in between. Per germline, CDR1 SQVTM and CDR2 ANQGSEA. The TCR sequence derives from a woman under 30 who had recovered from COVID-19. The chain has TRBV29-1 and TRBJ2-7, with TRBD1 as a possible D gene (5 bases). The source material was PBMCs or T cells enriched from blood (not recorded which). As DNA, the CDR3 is TGCAGCGTTGATGTAGGGGCCGCCGGCGAGCAGTACTTC. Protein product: CSVDVGAAGEQYF.